The present entry profiles one T cell receptor beta chain with its context. Antigen unknown. Assay used: immunoSEQ multiplex PCR; TCRdb lists only in-frame clones, some missing. The sample yields around 33,000 clones, about 87% seen once. This entry belongs to a study of a mutant IDH1 vaccine in newly diagnosed glioma. Time point given: week 47, end of study. Vaccination used 300 ug of mutant IDH1 20-mer peptide per dose, with topical imiquimod. This sequence originates from a woman aged 25 to 39 with glioma. Here the sequenced sample was PBMCs, taken from a glioma patient whose treatment included an IDH1 peptide vaccine.

CDR3 protein: CASSRTVMNTEAFF. The CDR3 DNA reads as TGTGCCAGCAGCAGGACAGTCATGAACACTGAAGCTTTCTTT. The chain carries TRBV6-6 and TRBJ1-1; possible D gene TRBD1, 6 bases. Germline lookup yields CDR1 MNHNY and CDR2 SVGAGI (reference sequence). V was shortened by 6 bases and J by 0 bases, with 11 bases between the two germline ends. The CDR3 covers 14 residues.